This T cell receptor beta chain was sequenced during a study of shared clonotypes between healthy human individuals. Study outcomes and limitations: Naive subsets typically showed greater estimated richness than memory subsets. Four donors shared 5% to 5.5% of their naive CD4 clonotypes.

CD45RO-negative CD8 cells positively selected for CCR7 made up the naive population, which excluded terminally differentiated effector memory CD45RA+ cells. At the deep level, the assay was run. The protocol was immunoSEQ multiplex PCR, while the TCRdb copy is restricted to in-frame clones and leaves out a portion. The sample consists of 1.5 million to 2.5 million clones, around 96% of them appearing once. In the case of this clone: The antigen remains unidentified.

Germline-derived CDR1 and CDR2 are LNHDA and SQIVND (reference sequence). V was trimmed by 3 bases and J by 4 bases, leaving 7 bases between them. The CDR3 length is 13 residues. Source material: naive CD8+ T cells sorted from blood. The receptor was isolated from a young man in good health. This chain connects TRBV19 to TRBJ2-1; D gene uncertain. This chain's CDR3 is CASSILHYNEQFF. CDR3 in DNA: TGTGCCAGTAGTATCCTGCATTACAATGAGCAGTTCTTC.